Detailed here is one T cell receptor (beta chain). Its antigen is unknown. Within one base of it there is no much larger clone, and no base qualities were kept. The sample originates from a study of T cell responses to AZD1222 COVID-19 vaccine (dated by TCRdb to the early 2020s). With respect to the entire study: AZD1222 recipients given second doses at about 4 weeks or at about 12 weeks were pooled, since spike-specific TCR depth and breadth were not found to differ between the two schedules. A total of around 240 trial participants underwent TCR sequencing, of whom approximately 210 received two doses of AZD1222 and 26 received two doses of the MenACWY control vaccine. Trial participants were enrolled by age into 18-55, 56-69 and 70-plus year subgroups, with around 150, 28 and 57 TCR-sequenced participants respectively.

General conclusions and limits of the study: Participants were mostly white British and included more females than males, and it was suggested by the authors that clonal diversity may have been underestimated. Because no day 14 peak-response samples were available, repertoires were characterized only after the peak T cell response. The vaccine-associated CD4 TCRs covered the entire spike protein, and the dominant responses fell in regions 160-218 and 743-854. In the small 56-69-year group, the increase in depth fell short of significance, most likely because of low power. After two AZD1222 doses, both the breadth and the depth of spike-specific TCRs were significantly higher than at day 0 and than in MenACWY recipients. Conclusions about previously exposed vaccinees were limited because only 6 or 7 AZD1222 recipients were SARS-CoV-2 seropositive at baseline. Epitopes outside the regions mutated in the B.1.351 and B.1.1.7 variants were reportedly recognized by nearly half of the unique spike-specific TCRs.

The CDR3 regions of human TCRbeta chains were analyzed by immunosequencing. The original methods were these. Repertoire TCRs were checked for matches against a reference library of SARS-CoV-2-specific TCRs that had been generated using the MIRA antigen-specificity platform. Breadth was defined as the fraction of unique TCRs that were SARS-CoV-2-associated, and depth was defined as the fraction of total T cells that were SARS-CoV-2-associated. Using the MIRA data, each spike-specific TCR was assigned both to the spike region to which the TCR was reactive and to a CD4 or CD8 class. Log10-transformed breadth and depth values were compared by one-way ANOVA with Sidak's multiple comparisons tests. Not all clones reach the TCRdb copy of this immuneACCESS table, which keeps in-frame sequences only. Checked studies attribute under half of the gap to unresolved V genes and leave the rest unexplained. V, J and clone size were drawn from that table, and D and trimming were deduced from the DNA. The sample contains about 170,000 clones, 80% to 90% of them found a single time. 6.9% of the sample is in the top ten clones.

Explained via the paper, the time point label denotes: baseline before first vaccination. Samples from vaccinated people were obtained from the UK trials COV001 and COV002, which included a single-blind randomized controlled phase 2/3 trial of AZD1222 (ChAdOx1 nCoV-19) in healthy adults. For TCRbeta chain sequencing, PBMC samples were collected from trial participants at day 0 and at day 28 after the second dose. V is reduced by 4 bases and J by 7 bases, leaving a spacing of 17 bases between them. The CDR3 covers 16 residues, taking in both the cysteine and the phenylalanine. The CDR3 DNA has 48 bases and is translated from base 1. Based on the germline V gene, the CDR1 and CDR2 sequences are MNHEY and SVGAGI.

The sample consisted of peripheral blood, taken on day 0 of AZD1222 vaccination. This receptor was obtained from an adult in good health. The chain is assembled from TRBV6-5 and TRBJ1-6; the D gene cannot be resolved reliably. CDR3 region: CASSSVGIVKNSPLHF. The DNA sequence is as follows: TGTGCCAGCAGTTCGGTCGGAATCGTGAAGAATTCACCCCTCCACTTT.